This T cell receptor beta chain came from a study of T cell responses to AZD1222 COVID-19 vaccine. TCRdb keeps only in-frame clones here, not all; method: immunoSEQ multiplex PCR. This sample yields around 150,000 clones, of which 88% are seen a single time; more than 2% belongs to the top ten. Regarding this clone: Antigen unknown.

Broader study findings: Donors, mostly white British, included more females; clonal diversity was possibly underestimated. Repertoire sampling was restricted to post-peak T cell response timepoints. Spike-specific TCR breadth and depth grew following two AZD1222 doses.

This clonotype was sampled from an adult in good health. The specimen comprised peripheral blood, sampled on day 0 of AZD1222 vaccination.

The CDR3 bases are TGCGCCAGCAGCACTGAAGGGGGCGGGAGGCACGATACGCAGTATTTT. Translating it yields CASSTEGGGRHDTQYF. The genes are TRBV5-1 and TRBJ2-3, with D possibly matching TRBD2 (8 bases). The germline gives CDR1 SGHRS, CDR2 YFSETQ. The length of the CDR3 is 16 residues. The V gene lost 4 bases and the J gene lost 6 bases, with 21 bases spanning the gap.